A single sample is the source of the 20 T cell receptor beta chains below, sequenced in a study of graft-versus-host responses after intestinal transplantation listed by TCRdb under 2021. Intraepithelial and lamina propria lymphocytes were isolated from graft specimens using dithiothreitol, EDTA incubations and collagenase D digestion. The library was made by the immunoSEQ multiplex PCR assay. Sourced from immuneACCESS, this table was stored by TCRdb with only in-frame sequences that have V and J called. A share of the clones is absent; for the studies checked, an unresolved V gene accounts for under half, and the remainder has no known explanation. The sample table lists nearly 30,000 clones, 80% of them with a count of one. 2.5% to 3.5% of the sample rests with the top ten. Sequences were derived from ileum tissue, sampled 98 days after intestinal transplantation. The receptors were gathered from a human patient who received an intestinal transplant, so some T cells may come from the graft donor.

CDR3 sequence reads: CASSSLHLDRGTNEKLFF. The CDR3 DNA sequence: TGTGCCAGCAGTTCCCTACACCTGGACAGGGGCACTAATGAAAAACTGTTTTTT. The rearrangement uses TRBV28 and TRBJ1-4; 9 bases line up with TRBD1. V lost 4 bases to trimming and J lost 2 bases; unmatched junction nucleotides: 11. CDR3 size: 18 residues. Germline lookup yields CDR1 MDHEN and CDR2 SYDVKM.

As for this clone: This sample also contains other DNA sequences that code for the same CDR3. The chain links TRBV9 to TRBJ1-5; D is uncertain. The CDR3 has 14 amino acids. V was shortened by 2 bases and J by 0 bases, with 6 bases between the two germline ends. The germline V gene encodes CDR1 SGDLS and CDR2 YYNGEE. The CDR3 DNA follows: TGTGCCAGCAGCGTGGGCCATAGCAATCAGCCCCAGCATTTT. Its translation: CASSVGHSNQPQHF.

J is TRBJ2-7 and V is TRBV5-6, with D perhaps matching TRBD1 or TRBD2 (5 bases each). Between the trimmed V and J ends, which lost 0 bases and 1 base, there was a span of 11 bases. The germline V gene has CDR1 SGHDT and CDR2 YYEEEE. The CDR3 has 15 residues. The CDR3 is CASSLGGRKSYEQYF. CDR3 DNA: TGTGCCAGCAGCTTGGGGGGACGGAAATCCTACGAGCAGTACTTC. The full variable domain, with the rest looked up from reference TRBV5-6 and TRBJ2-7, is DAGVTQSPTHLIKTRGQQVTLRCSPKSGHDTVSWYQQALGQGPQFIFQYYEEEERQRGNFPDRFSGHQFPNYSSELNVNALLLGDSALYLCASSLGGRKSYEQYFGPGTRLTVT.

J is TRBJ2-7 and V is TRBV23-1; D might be TRBD1 or TRBD2, each matching 5 bases. TRBV23-1 is annotated as an ORF whose role is uncertain. V lost 0 bases, J lost 6 bases, and 27 bases lay in between. The CDR3 totals 19 residues. This CDR3 reads CASSQSGEGAQGLRSEQYF. The CDR3 nucleotides are TGCGCCAGCAGTCAATCGGGGGAAGGGGCCCAAGGGCTTCGTTCCGAGCAGTACTTC.

This clone was counted a few times. The rearrangement links TRBV6-9 to TRBJ1-1; 7 bases are shared with TRBD1. CDR3 length equals 13 residues. In germline, CDR1 is MNHGY, CDR2 SVAAGI. Germline trimming cut 4 bases from V and 4 bases from J; bases unmatched to any gene: 3. In DNA form, the CDR3 reads TGTGCCAGCAGTTTCAACAGGGGCACTGAAGCTTTCTTT. Translated: CASSFNRGTEAFF.

The genes are TRBV10-3 and TRBJ1-4, with a weak D call TRBD1 (5 bases). Germline V CDR1 and CDR2: ENHRY, SYGVKD. The V gene lost 10 bases and the J gene lost 3 bases, with 18 bases spanning the gap. This CDR3 is 15 amino acids long. For the CDR3, the DNA is TGTGCCACCCGTCCAGACGGGGGTGCTAATGAAAAACTGTTTTTT. This sequence encodes CATRPDGGANEKLFF.

J is TRBJ1-5 and V is TRBV28; D is unresolved. This CDR3 has 11 amino acids. Between the trimmed V and J ends, which lost 8 bases and 9 bases, there was a span of 11 bases. Germline assignment: CDR1 MDHEN and CDR2 SYDVKM. The CDR3 nucleotides are TGTGCCAGCTCCCGGGGTGGGCCCCAGCATTTT. As protein: CASSRGGPQHF.

This chain joins TRBV20-1 and TRBJ1-2; D ambiguous. The V end lost 5 bases, the J end lost 8 bases, and 12 bases lay between the germline ends. The germline CDR1 and CDR2 sequences are DFQATT and SNEGSKA (reference sequence). This CDR3 has 11 residues. The CDR3, as DNA: TGCAGTGCTCCCGGGGAGGAAGGCTACACCTTC. It specifies CSAPGEEGYTF.

The chain carries TRBV5-1 and TRBJ2-3; D is possibly TRBD2 (6 bases). CDR3 length: 14 residues. CDR1 and CDR2 (germline): SGHRS, YFSETQ. Trimming took 4 bases from V and 0 from J, leaving 9 bases between them. The CDR3 reads CASSPGESTDTQYF. DNA of the CDR3: TGCGCCAGCAGCCCGGGAGAGAGCACAGATACGCAGTATTTT.

The rearrangement joins TRBV18 to TRBJ2-5, with 8 bases that match TRBD2. Germline CDR1 KGHSH, CDR2 LQKENI. Unmatched junction bases numbered 12, after V lost 6 bases and J lost 0 bases. The CDR3 is made up of 17 amino acids. For the CDR3, the DNA is TGTGCCAGCTCGGACTCGAGGCGCGGGGGGAACCAAGAGACCCAGTACTTC. Translating gives CASSDSRRGGNQETQYF.

The rearrangement links TRBV11-2 to TRBJ2-7; unclear D gene. The CDR3 totals 13 residues. V was pared by 1 base and J by 3 bases, with 7 bases between. The germline V gene encodes CDR1 SGHAT and CDR2 FQNNGV. DNA for the CDR3: TGTGCCAGCAGCTTAGGAGGTATCTACGAGCAGTACTTC. Protein: CASSLGGIYEQYF.

The chain is built from TRBV6-9 and TRBJ2-1; D possibly corresponds to TRBD1 (5 bases). This CDR3 comprises 13 residues. Per germline, CDR1 MNHGY and CDR2 SVAAGI. Trimming pared 9 bases from V and 9 bases from J, leaving 18 bases between. The CDR3 reads CASSFGRASEQFF. CDR3 nucleotide sequence: TGTGCCAGTTCCTTCGGCAGGGCCAGTGAGCAGTTCTTC.

The rearrangement joins TRBV9 to TRBJ2-7; D uncertain. The CDR3 runs 15 residues. CDR1 SGDLS and CDR2 YYNGEE come from the germline V gene. With 3 bases removed from V and 2 bases from J, the gap between germline ends came to 15 bases. CDR3: CASSADPGSPYEQYF. As DNA, the CDR3 is TGTGCCAGCAGCGCCGATCCGGGTTCCCCCTACGAGCAGTACTTC.

The chain joins TRBV6-6 to TRBJ2-2; 9 nucleotides agree with TRBD2. Trimming removed 5 bases from V and 4 bases from J; junction bases left unmatched: 5. This CDR3 region has 15 residues. Germline CDR1 MNHNY, CDR2 SVGAGI (reference sequence). The CDR3: CASSAAGGSTGELFF. In nucleotides, the CDR3 is TGTGCCAGCAGTGCCGCGGGGGGGAGCACCGGGGAGCTGTTTTTT.

The V and J genes are TRBV6-1 and TRBJ1-2; D remains ambiguous. Germline assignment: CDR1 MNHNS and CDR2 SASEGT. Trimming stripped 0 bases from V and 8 bases from J, with 4 bases between. CDR3 length equals 11 residues. CDR3 sequence: CASSEARGYTF. CDR3 in DNA: TGTGCCAGCAGTGAAGCAAGAGGCTACACCTTC.

The chain has TRBV27 and TRBJ2-7, with 13 positions matching TRBD2. In germline, CDR1 is MNHEY, CDR2 SMNVEV (reference sequence). After removal of 6 bases from V and 6 bases from J, the junction contained 11 bases not matched to a gene. The CDR3 loop spans 16 amino acids. This CDR3 is CASSTGLAGLPAEQYF. CDR3 nucleotide sequence: TGTGCCAGCAGCACGGGACTAGCGGGGCTCCCGGCCGAGCAGTACTTC.

The chain has TRBV30 and TRBJ2-7; no clear D. V was clipped by 0 bases and J by 2 bases, with 8 bases between them. This CDR3 region has 13 residues. Germline V gene lookup returns CDR1 GTSNPN and CDR2 SVGIG (reference sequence). The CDR3 DNA sequence: TGTGCCTGGAGTGTTGGGGTGGCCTACGAGCAGTACTTC. This sequence encodes CAWSVGVAYEQYF.

By share, this clone ranks as medium-sized. The chain carries TRBV28 and TRBJ2-7; D remains ambiguous. Trimming removed 3 bases from V and 3 bases from J, with 12 bases in between. The CDR3 spans 14 residues. The germline gives CDR1 MDHEN, CDR2 SYDVKM. This chain's CDR3 is CASSFPGSVYEQYF. The CDR3 bases are TGTGCCAGCAGTTTCCCGGGCTCGGTCTACGAGCAGTACTTC.

Concerning this clone itself: A much larger clonotype is one base distant, so this may be a read error. V and J are TRBV6-9 and TRBJ1-3; 8 positions agree with TRBD1. The germline CDR1 and CDR2 sequences are MNHGY and SVAAGI. This CDR3 is built from 15 residues. Unmatched junction bases numbered 0, after V lost 2 bases and J lost 0 bases. In nucleotides, the CDR3 is TGTGCCAGCAGTTATACAGGGGGCTCTGGAAACACCATATATTTT. It is translated as CASSYTGGSGNTIYF.

The chain carries TRBV7-9 and TRBJ2-1, with D perhaps TRBD1 (5 bases). Germline assignment: CDR1 SEHNR and CDR2 FQNEAQ (reference sequence). The CDR3 contains 14 residues. Between the trimmed V and J ends, which lost 0 bases and 6 bases, there was a span of 9 bases. The CDR3 is CASSLAGQFNEQFF. CDR3 nucleotide sequence: TGTGCCAGCAGCTTAGCGGGGCAATTCAATGAGCAGTTCTTC.